This T cell receptor beta chain appears in the sequencing data of a study of cytomegalovirus exposure and HLA in healthy donors. Between the trimmed V and J ends, which lost 7 bases and 1 base, there was a span of 19 bases. In germline, CDR1 is SEHNR, CDR2 FQNEAQ (reference sequence). This CDR3 is 16 amino acids long. In the case of this clone: The antigen remains undetermined.

The PCR made use of 60 Vbeta and 13 Jbeta primers. Sequencing used immunoSEQ multiplex PCR; TCRdb keeps in-frame clones, though not all of them. Among roughly 100,000 clones listed, approximately 80% were seen once. Study results and limitations: In a later analysis, a missense DCLRE1C variant was linked to TCR beta V- and J-gene trimming.

The receptor was derived from a woman in her 40s in good health and CMV-seronegative. Sequencing was carried out using PBMCs. The chain is built from TRBV7-9 and TRBJ1-1; tentative D call: TRBD1 (5 bases). The CDR3 region is CASNSITGQGNTEAFF. CDR3 in DNA: TGTGCCAGCAACTCTATAACCGGACAAGGGAACACTGAAGCTTTCTTT.